This TCR beta chain is from a study of CD8 T cells in Susac syndrome. Sequencing of TCR beta, carried out with a high-throughput approach, was applied to CD8+ and CD4+ T cells from the blood. The CD8+ and CD4+ T cells were negatively isolated, with the TEMRA cells enriched by FACS. The study's findings and limits: The authors acknowledged that their TCR sequencing and HLA analysis involved a relatively small number of individuals.

Note on this clonotype: What it recognizes is unknown.

RNA amounts of roughly 0.45 to 1 ug underwent reverse transcription with random hexamers. The amplification used immunoSEQ multiplex PCR on TCR beta CDR3; it spanned 54 Vbeta and 13 Jbeta. TCRdb passed the immunoSEQ multiplex PCR reads through MiXCR, listing each CDR3 protein once. The sample consists of tens of thousands of distinct CDR3 sequences, just under 95% of them appearing once. CDR1 LGHDT and CDR2 YNNKEL come from the germline V gene (reference sequence). After removal of 0 bases from V and 1 base from J, the junction contained 9 bases not matched to a gene. This CDR3 has 18 residues. This receptor was obtained from a human donor in good health. The chain links TRBV3-1 to TRBJ1-2, with 9 nucleotides matching TRBD1. The specimen sequenced was CD8+ T cells from PBMCs. This CDR3 is CASSQERDREFYNYGYTF. DNA for the CDR3: TGTGCCAGCAGCCAAGAGAGGGACAGGGAATTCTATAACTATGGCTACACCTTC.